Described below is a single TCR beta chain sequence and its context. CDR1 is SNHLY, CDR2 FYNNEI, per germline. After removal of 6 bases from V and 8 bases from J, the junction contained 7 bases not matched to a gene. The CDR3 runs 13 residues. The record originates from a study of blood T cell repertoires in COVID-19. Recovered Cohort 3 donors showed two negative PCRs, clearance, or symptom resolution. Authors' analysis steps: Counts of nucleated cells, estimated from reference gene primer amplification, were obtained. This table comes from immunoSEQ multiplex PCR, and its TCRdb copy is limited to in-frame clones, with some not included. V, J and clone size derive from that table, while D and trimming were established from the DNA sequence. The sample has over 250,000 clones, 80% to 90% seen once.

The chain couples TRBV2 to TRBJ1-2, with 9 bases lining up with TRBD1. The clonotype originates from a woman aged 30 to 39 who had recovered from COVID-19. Sequenced material: PBMCs or T cells enriched from blood (not recorded which). CDR3 sequence reads: CASSPGQGRGYTF. CDR3 DNA: TGTGCCAGCAGCCCCGGACAGGGGAGAGGCTACACCTTC. The full variable domain, completed using reference TRBV2 and TRBJ1-2, is EPEVTQTPSHQVTQMGQEVILRCVPISNHLYFYWYRQILGQKVEFLVSFYNNEISEKSEIFDDQFSVERPDGSNFTLKIRSTKLEDSAMYFCASSPGQGRGYTFGSGTRLTVV.